The 2 T cell receptor beta chains below were found in one sample sequenced in a study of control samples from healthy donors and cancer patients. Assay used: immunoSEQ multiplex PCR; TCRdb lists only in-frame clones, some missing. The repertoire holds 98,000 or so clones, 70% to 80% seen once, with roughly a tenth in the top ten. Input material: blood. These receptors came from a woman under 40 in good health.

V and J are TRBV10-2 and TRBJ2-7; possibly TRBD1 for D (6 bases). Per germline, CDR1 WSHSY and CDR2 SAAADI. The CDR3 contains 13 residues. The V end was cut by 2 bases, the J end by 2 bases, with 7 bases between. The CDR3 loop reads CASSEGTPYEQYF. The CDR3 coding sequence is TGCGCCAGCAGTGAGGGGACACCCTACGAGCAGTACTTC.

Written as DNA, the CDR3 is TGTGCCAGCAGTATAAAGGGAGGTACTGAAGCTTTCTTT. This codes for CASSIKGGTEAFF. The chain links TRBV6-5 to TRBJ1-1; D call uncertain. The germline CDR1 and CDR2 sequences are MNHEY and SVGAGI. CDR3 size: 13 residues. V was shortened by 5 bases and J by 5 bases, with 12 bases between the two germline ends.